This T cell receptor beta chain was documented in a study of blood T cells in healthy people across ages. Germline V CDR1 and CDR2: DFQATT, SNEGSKA (reference sequence). V was shortened by 0 bases and J by 15 bases, with 15 bases between the two germline ends. The CDR3 contains 13 residues. This clonotype was observed a few times. A second PCR of roughly 7 to 11 cycles used a sample-barcoded 5' primer and a J-beta primer mix. A single record per CDR3 protein comes from TCRdb applying MiXCR to the 5' RACE reads. The data contain 980,000 or so distinct CDR3 sequences, roughly 48% of them singletons. This receptor was taken from a man in his thirties or forties in good health. Sequenced: blood. The rearrangement joins TRBV20-1 to TRBJ1-6, with D uncertain. CDR3 loop: CSARDTALFNLHF. In nucleotides, the CDR3 is TGCAGTGCTAGAGATACGGCGTTGTTTAACCTCCACTTT.